Below, 15 T cell receptor beta chains from the same sample are listed, as sequenced in a study of molecular identifiers for immune sequencing clone quantification. TCRdb called the PCR reads again in MiXCR, with one record for every CDR3 protein. The data show around 480,000 distinct CDR3 sequences, around 23% seen once. Sequencing used naive CD8+ T cells from blood, with Jurkat cell RNA spiked in. Subset indicated: FACS-sorted CD8+CD4-CCR7+CD45RA+ naive T cells. Receptors originate from a human donor in good health. Some libraries in this study had Jurkat cell RNA spiked in.

This clonotype was observed a handful of times. CDR3 sequence: CASSQGTGGTYEQYF. The CDR3 DNA reads as TGTGCCAGTAGCCAGGGGACAGGGGGCACCTACGAGCAGTACTTC. The rearrangement uses TRBV19 and TRBJ2-7, with 12 bases matching TRBD1. The V gene's germline CDR1 is LNHDA and CDR2 SQIVND (reference sequence). J was trimmed by 2 bases and V by 6 bases; bases with no gene match: 5. There are 15 residues in the CDR3.

J is TRBJ2-7 and V is TRBV20-1; 10 nucleotides line up with TRBD2. This CDR3 region has 15 residues. Per the germline V gene, CDR1 is DFQATT and CDR2 is SNEGSKA (reference sequence). V trimming: 7 bases; J trimming: 4 bases; junction bases outside the gene matches: 13. The CDR3 DNA is TGCAGTGGCACGGAGCGGGAGGGCCTTGTTTACGAGCAGTACTTC. Translating it yields CSGTEREGLVYEQYF.

This clonotype was picked up a small number of times. The chain has TRBV12-3 or TRBV12-4 and TRBJ1-4, with 7 positions matching TRBD1. The trim removed 6 bases at V and 7 bases at J, leaving 8 bases unmatched. The CDR3 length is 14 residues. The CDR3, as DNA: TGTGCCAGCAGCGAACAGGGGTATACTGAAAAACTGTTTTTT. As protein: CASSEQGYTEKLFF.

This clonotype was detected many times. The rearrangement joins TRBV30 to TRBJ2-7; the D is unclear. The length of the CDR3 is 12 residues. CDR1 is GTSNPN, CDR2 SVGIG, per germline (reference sequence). V was clipped by 3 bases and J by 3 bases, with 9 bases between them. The CDR3 DNA follows: TGTGCCTGGAGCCCCGTTAGCTACGAGCAGTACTTC. Translating gives CAWSPVSYEQYF.

The chain combines TRBV7-2 with TRBJ1-1; 10 nucleotides match TRBD1. Trimming removed 7 bases from V and 4 bases from J; junction bases left unmatched: 18. The germline gives CDR1 SGHTA, CDR2 FQGNSA. This CDR3 has 18 amino acids. CDR3 sequence (DNA): TGTGCCAGCAACAAGACAGGGACAGGGGCGCGGTTGGCCACTGAAGCTTTCTTT. This encodes CASNKTGTGARLATEAFF.

The V call is TRBV28, the J call TRBJ2-7, with D hard to call. This CDR3 spans 13 amino acids. Per germline, CDR1 MDHEN and CDR2 SYDVKM. The CDR3 nucleotides are TGTGTTAGCAGCCCAACCACCGACCGCGAGCAGTACTTC. It codes for CVSSPTTDREQYF.

About this clonotype itself: Germline and junction disagree at one end, which may indicate a read error. The chain has TRBV4-1 and TRBJ2-7; D may be TRBD2 (5 bases). This CDR3 has 14 residues. Germline loops: CDR1 MGHRA, CDR2 YSYEKL. The CDR3, as DNA: TGCGCCCGCAGCCCAGCGCCACGGGGCTACGAGCAGTACTTC. Amino acids: CARSPAPRGYEQYF.

This clonotype has just a few counts. The V call is TRBV6-2 or TRBV6-3, the J call TRBJ1-1, with 7 bases lining up with TRBD1. The CDR3 covers 15 residues. CDR1 MNHEY and CDR2 SVGEGT come from the germline V gene. J was trimmed by 5 bases and V by 2 bases; bases with no gene match: 8. This CDR3 is CASSYGTAYGTEAFF. CDR3 in DNA: TGTGCCAGCAGTTACGGGACAGCATATGGGACTGAAGCTTTCTTT.

In its sample, this clonotype was seen a few times. The chain couples TRBV19 to TRBJ1-1; 9 positions agree with TRBD1. Germline V gives CDR1 LNHDA, CDR2 SQIVND (reference sequence). V shed 2 bases and J 0 bases; nucleotides not matched to a gene: 1. CDR3 length: 15 residues. Written as DNA, the CDR3 is TGTGCCAGTAGTATAACAGGGGGCATGAACACTGAAGCTTTCTTT. The encoded protein is CASSITGGMNTEAFF.

Concerning this clonotype itself: With a much larger clone just one base away, this may be a read error. The chain uses TRBV28 and TRBJ2-7; 9 positions agree with TRBD2. The CDR3 runs to 17 residues. The ends lost 6 bases at V and 0 bases at J; junction bases unmatched: 12. Germline V lookup: CDR1 MDHEN, CDR2 SYDVKM. CDR3 in amino acids: CASSYMSGTSSSYEQYF. CDR3 sequence (DNA): TGTGCCAGCAGCTACATGTCCGGGACTAGCAGCTCCTACGAGCAGTACTTC.

Only a few counts were recorded for this clonotype. This chain connects TRBV7-9 to TRBJ2-5; D ambiguous. Trimming stripped 3 bases from V and 3 bases from J, with 17 bases between. The CDR3 loop spans 16 amino acids. CDR1 and CDR2 from the germline V gene are SEHNR and FQNEAQ (reference sequence). For the CDR3, the DNA is TGTGCCAGCAGCTTGTCTAGACCAACACGGGAAGAGACCCAGTACTTC. Protein product: CASSLSRPTREETQYF.

This clonotype was detected many times. The V and J genes are TRBV12-3 or TRBV12-4 and TRBJ2-5; maybe TRBD2 (5 bases). With 4 bases removed from V and 4 bases from J, the gap between germline ends came to 10 bases. The CDR3 is 13 residues long. CDR3 nucleotide sequence: TGTGCCAGCAGTTCCGGGGTGCTAGAGACCCAGTACTTC. This sequence encodes CASSSGVLETQYF.

The chain couples TRBV3-1 to TRBJ1-2, with D maybe TRBD1 (6 bases). Germline V CDR1 and CDR2: LGHDT, YNNKEL (reference sequence). This CDR3 contains 15 residues. V lost 2 bases and J lost 5, with 15 bases in between. CDR3 sequence (DNA): TGTGCCAGCAGCCAAACCGGACAGCCAAATTATGGCTACACCTTC. It encodes CASSQTGQPNYGYTF.

This clonotype came up many times. The rearrangement links TRBV13 to TRBJ2-7; D gene unclear. This CDR3 has 11 amino acids. CDR1 is PRHDT, CDR2 FYEKMQ, per germline (reference sequence). Trimming took off 3 bases at V and 7 bases at J, with 7 bases between the two ends. The CDR3 coding sequence is TGTGCCAGCAGCTTCATCGGGGAGCAGTACTTC. It codes for CASSFIGEQYF.

J is TRBJ2-7 and V is TRBV20-1; tentatively, D is TRBD2 (6 bases). Germline CDR1 DFQATT, CDR2 SNEGSKA (reference sequence). The CDR3 runs 12 residues. Trimming left V 3 bases short and J 3 bases short, with 9 bases between. The CDR3 DNA sequence: TGCAGTGCTAGGGCAGCGGGCTACGAGCAGTACTTC. Translation gives CSARAAGYEQYF.